This paragraph covers one T cell receptor (beta chain) sequence. How the authors handled the data: Estimation of nucleated cell counts relied on the amplification of reference gene primers. The data were produced by immunoSEQ multiplex PCR, yet TCRdb's version contains in-frame clones alone and is incomplete. That table furnishes V, J and clone size, whereas the DNA furnished D and trimming. The sample lists around 300,000 clones, roughly 87% occurring once. The participants were between about 18 and 95 years old and came from about two dozen US areas. Cohort allocation depended upon clinical history that participants reported. Donors of Cohort 3 who recovered were those that had two negative PCRs, clearance, or symptom resolution. This entry comes from a study of blood T cell repertoires in COVID-19. The CDR3 consists of 11 residues. Germline CDR1 is SQVTM and CDR2 is ANQGSEA. V lost 6 bases to trimming and J lost 4 bases, with 10 bases between them.

The chain has TRBV29-1 and TRBJ2-7; D may be TRBD1 (6 bases). The sequence came from a woman between 25 and 40 years old who had recovered from COVID-19. The sequencing input was PBMCs or T cells enriched from blood (not recorded which). The DNA for the CDR3 is TGCAGCGTCGTGCAGGGGTACGAGCAGTACTTC. Translated, it gives CSVVQGYEQYF.